A single sample gave rise to the 31 T cell receptor beta chains below, sequenced in a study of blood T cell repertoires in COVID-19. Only in-frame clones appear in the TCRdb table, and some are missing; sequencing was by immunoSEQ multiplex PCR. The table includes 400,000 to 500,000 clones, about 88% detected once. The sequenced sample was PBMCs or T cells enriched from blood (not recorded which). These receptors came from a woman aged 18-29 years who had been exposed to COVID-19.

The V and J genes are TRBV10-2 and TRBJ1-1; maybe TRBD1 (6 bases). V was clipped by 8 bases and J by 0 bases, with 16 bases between them. This CDR3 region has 15 residues. In germline, CDR1 is WSHSY, CDR2 SAAADI. The CDR3 DNA is TGCGCCAGCGAGGGAGCGGACAGTTTGAACACTGAAGCTTTCTTT. It codes for CASEGADSLNTEAFF.

This rearrangement joins TRBV29-1 to TRBJ1-3; unclear D gene. The V end lost 2 bases, the J end lost 4 bases, and 3 bases lay between the germline ends. Germline loops: CDR1 SQVTM, CDR2 ANQGSEA. This CDR3 spans 11 amino acids. The CDR3 region is CSVEQGNTIYF. The CDR3 DNA follows: TGCAGCGTTGAACAGGGAAACACCATATATTTT.

In this sample, this clone turned up a few times. The rearrangement links TRBV6-1 to TRBJ2-3, with TRBD2 matching 9 bases. The length of the CDR3 is 16 residues. CDR1 and CDR2 (germline): MNHNS, SASEGT. V shed 2 bases, J shed 11 bases, and the junction held 14 bases outside the gene matches. CDR3 nucleotides: TGTGCCAGCAGTGAATGGGCGGGAGGGTCCACCCTCCGGCAGTATTTT. Protein: CASSEWAGGSTLRQYF.

This clone was seen more than once but under ten times. The chain carries TRBV7-9 and TRBJ1-1; TRBD1 matches 8 bases. CDR1 is SEHNR and CDR2 is FQNEAQ in the germline V gene (reference sequence). The CDR3 contains 15 residues. V shed 5 bases, J shed 3 bases, and the junction held 8 bases outside the gene matches. This CDR3 reads CASSHGGTGDTEAFF. The CDR3 bases are TGTGCCAGCAGCCACGGGGGGACAGGAGACACTGAAGCTTTCTTT.

V usage is TRBV7-8 and J usage is TRBJ2-1; D perhaps matches TRBD2 (6 bases). V was trimmed by 5 bases and J by 9 bases, leaving 8 bases between them. CDR3 length: 11 amino acids. Looked up from germline, CDR1 is SGHVS and CDR2 is FQNEAQ. The CDR3 DNA sequence: TGTGCCAGCAGCCCGCGGGGTGAGCAGTTCTTC. It translates to CASSPRGEQFF.

The rearrangement links TRBV7-9 to TRBJ2-7, with D perhaps matching TRBD2 (6 bases). CDR1 SEHNR and CDR2 FQNEAQ come from the germline V gene (reference sequence). V gave up 1 base and J gave up 3 bases, with 10 bases separating them. The CDR3 totals 14 residues. CDR3 DNA: TGTGCCAGCAGCTTAGGCGGGACGAGCTACGAGCAGTACTTC. Translation gives CASSLGGTSYEQYF.

The chain uses TRBV29-1 and TRBJ2-6, with D maybe TRBD1 (5 bases). The CDR3 length is 16 residues. Germline V gene sequence: CDR1 SQVTM, CDR2 ANQGSEA. The ends were cut back, 5 bases at V and 0 bases at J, with 14 bases in the middle. The CDR3 sequence: CSVFGQTYSGANVLTF. In DNA form, the CDR3 reads TGCAGCGTTTTCGGACAAACGTACTCTGGGGCCAACGTCCTGACTTTC.

This clone has only a few counts. V is TRBV19 and J is TRBJ1-4, with a tentative D call TRBD1 (6 bases). The germline V gene encodes CDR1 LNHDA and CDR2 SQIVND (reference sequence). Trimming shortened V by 1 base and J by 0 bases, and 15 bases separated the two germline ends. The CDR3 consists of 18 residues. CDR3 in amino acids: CASSIGLTGTSTNEKLFF. CDR3 DNA sequence: TGTGCCAGTAGTATAGGTCTGACAGGTACATCAACTAATGAAAAACTGTTTTTT.

The chain carries TRBV3-1 (or the pseudogene TRBV3-2) and TRBJ2-4; 9 bases line up with TRBD2. The CDR3 spans 18 residues. CDR1 is LGHDT, CDR2 YNNKEL, per germline (reference sequence). The V segment lost 2 bases and the J segment 3 bases; nucleotides outside the gene matches: 11. This CDR3 reads CASSQILHSGGGKNIQYF. The CDR3 coding sequence is TGTGCCAGCAGCCAAATCCTCCATAGCGGGGGCGGCAAAAACATTCAGTACTTC.

The chain is built from TRBV12-5 and TRBJ2-7; D is possibly TRBD2 (5 bases). CDR3 length: 18 amino acids. In germline, CDR1 is LGHNT, CDR2 FRNRAP. Trimming took 2 bases from V and 3 from J, leaving 23 bases between them. In DNA form, the CDR3 reads TGTGCTAGTGGTTTGTTAATCACGACCGGGGTTCTTTTCTACGAGCAGTACTTC. As protein: CASGLLITTGVLFYEQYF.

The V and J genes are TRBV3-1 (or the pseudogene TRBV3-2) and TRBJ1-2; no reliable D call. CDR3 size: 14 residues. V lost 7 bases and J lost 0, with 12 bases in between. Germline CDR1 is LGHDT and CDR2 is YNNKEL (reference sequence). CDR3: CASTLSGANYGYTF. DNA of the CDR3: TGTGCCAGCACCCTATCGGGAGCTAACTATGGCTACACCTTC.

The chain employs TRBV29-1 and TRBJ2-7; 7 nucleotides align to TRBD1. This CDR3 spans 16 amino acids. Germline CDR1 is SQVTM and CDR2 is ANQGSEA. The V and J ends lost 3 bases and 0 bases, in that order; junction bases with no gene match: 11. This CDR3 reads CSVDGSRDSNSYEQYF. In DNA, the CDR3 is TGCAGCGTTGACGGATCCCGGGACAGTAACTCCTACGAGCAGTACTTC.

The chain has TRBV10-3 and TRBJ2-5, with 8 positions matching TRBD1. The V gene's germline CDR1 is ENHRY and CDR2 SYGVKD. Germline trimming cut 6 bases from V and 4 bases from J; bases unmatched to any gene: 1. The CDR3 consists of 12 residues. CDR3 loop: CAISGQGETQYF. CDR3 DNA: TGTGCCATCAGCGGACAGGGAGAGACCCAGTACTTC.

The chain recombines TRBV5-8 with TRBJ2-2; a possible D gene is TRBD2 (5 bases). Germline V gene sequence: CDR1 SGHTS, CDR2 YDEGEE. The CDR3 totals 14 residues. The germline V and J ends were trimmed by 1 base and 8 bases, with 12 bases remaining between them. CDR3 sequence: CASSLYARGGELFF. As DNA, the CDR3 is TGTGCCAGCAGCTTGTATGCTCGAGGGGGGGAGCTGTTTTTT.

V gene TRBV30 combines with J gene TRBJ2-5, with TRBD1 as a possible D gene (5 bases). The CDR3 is 13 residues long. V shed 1 base and J shed 4 bases, with 10 bases lying between them. Germline V gives CDR1 GTSNPN, CDR2 SVGIG (reference sequence). CDR3 protein: CAWSADRTETQYF. In DNA, the CDR3 is TGTGCCTGGAGTGCCGACAGAACAGAGACCCAGTACTTC. Filled out from reference TRBV30 and TRBJ2-5, the complete variable domain reads SQTIHQWPATLVQPVGSPLSLECTVEGTSNPNLYWYRQAAGRGLQLLFYSVGIGQISSEVPQNLSASRPQDRQFILSSKKLLLSDSGFYLCAWSADRTETQYFGPGTRLLVL.

The J gene is TRBJ1-5, the V gene TRBV13; D remains ambiguous. Trimming removed 5 bases at V and 3 bases at J, with 14 bases between. CDR1 and CDR2 from the germline V gene are PRHDT and FYEKMQ (reference sequence). CDR3 length equals 15 residues. CDR3 DNA: TGTGCCAGCAGCCAAAATCCGGGGTCCAATCAGCCCCAGCATTTT. Translating gives CASSQNPGSNQPQHF.

The J gene is TRBJ2-7, the V gene TRBV7-8, with 7 bases fitting TRBD1. Per germline, CDR1 SGHVS and CDR2 FQNEAQ. The CDR3 sequence is 15 residues long. J gave up 0 bases and V 5 bases, and 7 bases lay outside the gene matches. The CDR3 region has the DNA TGTGCCAGCAGCCATCACCGGGACAGCTCCTACGAGCAGTACTTC. The encoded protein is CASSHHRDSSYEQYF.

The CDR3 nucleotides read TGTGCCAGCAGTCTTTACGGTGGTAATTCACCCCTCCACTTT. Protein sequence: CASSLYGGNSPLHF. V is TRBV2 and J is TRBJ1-6, with D hard to call. V shed 5 bases and J shed 6 bases, with 11 bases lying between them. The CDR3 has 14 residues. The germline V gene has CDR1 SNHLY and CDR2 FYNNEI.

V usage is TRBV9 and J usage is TRBJ1-1; the match to TRBD1 covers 8 bases. The ends lost 0 bases at V and 2 bases at J; junction bases unmatched: 6. The CDR3 runs to 16 residues. CDR1 is SGDLS, CDR2 YYNGEE, per germline. CDR3 in amino acids: CASSVAGDRGNTEAFF. The CDR3 region has the DNA TGTGCCAGCAGCGTAGCAGGAGACAGGGGTAACACTGAAGCTTTCTTT.

The V and J genes are TRBV5-4 and TRBJ2-3; D possibly corresponds to TRBD1 (6 bases). This CDR3 is built from 15 residues. Between the trimmed V and J ends, which lost 3 bases and 4 bases, there was a span of 15 bases. Germline V gene sequence: CDR1 SGHNT, CDR2 YYREEE (reference sequence). CDR3 amino acids: CASSSSGVRADTQYF. CDR3 nucleotides: TGTGCCAGCAGCTCGTCAGGGGTGAGGGCAGATACGCAGTATTTT. Looking up the rest from reference TRBV5-4 and TRBJ2-3 gives the full variable domain: ETGVTQSPTHLIKTRGQQVTLRCSSQSGHNTVSWYQQALGQGPQFIFQYYREEENGRGNFPPRFSGLQFPNYSSELNVNALELDDSALYLCASSSSGVRADTQYFGPGTRLTVL.

The chain recombines TRBV18 with TRBJ2-5, with a possible D match to TRBD2 (5 bases). The V end lost 2 bases, the J end lost 4 bases, and 17 bases lay between the germline ends. CDR3 length: 16 amino acids. The V gene's germline CDR1 is KGHSH and CDR2 LQKENI. The CDR3 DNA follows: TGTGCCAGCTCACCAGCCGCGCGGCTAGCCGGAGAGACCCAGTACTTC. Protein product: CASSPAARLAGETQYF.

V is TRBV27 and J is TRBJ1-6; no reliable D call. The CDR3 has 15 amino acids. Trimming cost V 5 bases and J 7 bases, with 15 bases left between them. Germline V gene sequence: CDR1 MNHEY, CDR2 SMNVEV (reference sequence). The CDR3 bases are TGTGCCAGCAGTCCAGACGGGGTTAGCAATTCACCCCTCCACTTT. Translation gives CASSPDGVSNSPLHF.

The chain recombines TRBV6-4 with TRBJ2-1, with TRBD1 as a possible D gene (5 bases). Germline V gene sequence: CDR1 MRHNA, CDR2 SNTAGT. This CDR3 comprises 18 residues. V was cut by 3 bases and J by 2 bases, with 20 bases left in between. CDR3 sequence (DNA): TGTGCCAGCAGTGATGACCGTTCTCAGGGTCCTACCTACAATGAGCAGTTCTTC. This translates into CASSDDRSQGPTYNEQFF.

The gene calls are TRBV6-4 and TRBJ2-1; 11 bases are a match to TRBD2. The CDR3 is 15 residues long. With 3 bases clipped from V and 5 bases from J, the junction kept 3 bases outside the gene matches. The germline V gene encodes CDR1 MRHNA and CDR2 SNTAGT. CDR3 region: CASSETSGGHNEQFF. In DNA, the CDR3 is TGTGCCAGCAGTGAAACTAGCGGGGGACACAATGAGCAGTTCTTC.

V is TRBV18 and J is TRBJ2-1, with TRBD2 identical over 15 bases. V shed 3 bases, J shed 15 bases, and the junction held 12 bases outside the gene matches. In germline, CDR1 is KGHSH, CDR2 LQKENI. This CDR3 is 16 amino acids long. CDR3 coding DNA: TGTGCCAGCTCACCCCGGACTAGCGGGGGGGCCATTTACCGGTTCTTC. Translating it yields CASSPRTSGGAIYRFF.

The chain recombines TRBV5-1 with TRBJ2-3, with D perhaps TRBD2 (7 bases). V dropped 2 bases and J dropped 4 bases, with 11 bases sitting between them. CDR3 length: 14 residues. Per germline, CDR1 SGHRS and CDR2 YFSETQ. CDR3 in amino acids: CASSLGGDSDTQYF. As DNA, the CDR3 is TGCGCCAGCAGCTTAGGGGGGGACTCAGATACGCAGTATTTT.

J is TRBJ1-6 and V is TRBV6-5; D gene uncertain. CDR3 length: 14 amino acids. Per the germline V gene, CDR1 is MNHEY and CDR2 is SVGAGI. V lost 2 bases to trimming and J lost 7 bases, with 9 bases between them. The CDR3 sequence is CASSYGPLNSPLHF. The CDR3 nucleotides are TGTGCCAGCAGTTACGGGCCGTTAAATTCACCCCTCCACTTT.

J is TRBJ2-5 and V is TRBV3-1 (or the pseudogene TRBV3-2), with 9 bases identical to TRBD2. In germline, CDR1 is LGHDT, CDR2 YNNKEL (reference sequence). The junction had 9 bases not matched to a gene; V was cut back by 0 bases and J by 1 base. The CDR3 sequence is 18 residues long. The CDR3 DNA follows: TGTGCCAGCAGCCAAGATTCTAGCGGGGCAGCCCTCCAAGAGACCCAGTACTTC. Translation gives CASSQDSSGAALQETQYF.

The chain is built from TRBV5-3 and TRBJ2-7; weak D call: TRBD2 (6 bases). TRBV5-3 carries the ORF label, with uncertain function. With 4 bases removed from V and 2 bases from J, the gap between germline ends came to 19 bases. CDR3 size: 16 residues. CDR3 bases: TGTGCCAGAAGCCCTCGTTACCGGGACTTAACCTACGAGCAGTACTTC. Translating it yields CARSPRYRDLTYEQYF.

The V call is TRBV5-1, the J call TRBJ2-7; the D gene is possibly TRBD2 (5 bases). The CDR3 totals 14 residues. Germline V lookup: CDR1 SGHRS, CDR2 YFSETQ. V shed 0 bases and J shed 1 base, with 8 bases lying between them. The DNA for the CDR3 is TGCGCCAGCAGCTTGGCGGGAAATTCCTACGAGCAGTACTTC. It codes for CASSLAGNSYEQYF.

The gene calls are TRBV28 and TRBJ2-5; 7 bases match TRBD1. This CDR3 comprises 15 residues. V gave up 8 bases and J gave up 6 bases; unmatched junction bases: 15. Germline V lookup: CDR1 MDHEN, CDR2 SYDVKM. CDR3 nucleotides: TGTGCCAGCGGATCTGACAGGGTGGTCGTAAAGACCCAGTACTTC. The encoded protein is CASGSDRVVVKTQYF.